A selection of T cell receptor beta chains follows, all from one sample in a study of T cell repertoires in cytomegalovirus infection. TCRdb recomputed calls from the reads with MiXCR, one row per CDR3 protein. The sample lists around 440,000 distinct CDR3 sequences, 10% to 12% occurring once. Specimen: PBMCs. These receptors came from a human donor in good health (CMV status not recorded). Some clones in this sample may be carry-over from other donors' samples. CDR3s leave out the opening cysteine and the closing phenylalanine or tryptophan. Clone size is shown for a subset of rows, as once, few, many or a class of expanded clone.

CDR3aa	j_gene	v_gene	abundance
ASSLTVVAQRQY	TRBJ2-7	TRBV7-2	many
ASSYGGTRASNEQF	TRBJ2-1	TRBV6-2/TRBV6-3	NA
SARTPRLDAEQY	TRBJ2-7	TRBV20-1	many
ASSSYREGYGYT	TRBJ1-2	TRBV7-2	many
ASSRSGTSGSHYEQY	TRBJ2-7	TRBV7-2	many
ASSNYGEGDEQY	TRBJ2-7	TRBV19	many
ASSLNGGNEQY	TRBJ2-7	TRBV12-3/TRBV12-4	few
VSSPPGVYEQY	TRBJ2-7	TRBV4-2	NA
ASSLTGGWDEQY	TRBJ2-7	TRBV12-3/TRBV12-4	NA
ASSATRGTGGGNTIY	TRBJ1-3	TRBV9	many
ASSNPGGPNNEQF	TRBJ2-1	TRBV7-3	many
ASSLWTRDNNEQF	TRBJ2-1	TRBV11-2	NA
ASSPPGAQEGYT	TRBJ1-2	TRBV7-9	many
ASSLSRGSKNTEAF	TRBJ1-1	TRBV11-1	many
AISPTDGQGLSYEQY	TRBJ2-7	TRBV10-3	few
AWSVRLFYEQY	TRBJ2-7	TRBV30	few
ASSLAGASSYNSPLH	TRBJ1-6	TRBV12-3/TRBV12-4	many
ASSVGSGFQETQY	TRBJ2-5	TRBV9	NA
SQSEGNYGYT	TRBJ1-2	TRBV20-1	few
ASSTRGGQGNQPQH	TRBJ1-5	TRBV11-2	many
ATSDVGLKSQETQY	TRBJ2-5	TRBV24-1	few
ASSLVGLAGGSSYNEQF	TRBJ2-1	TRBV7-3	many
SARDIKDEQY	TRBJ2-7	TRBV20-1	many
AVGGERGFGELF	TRBJ2-2	TRBV7-8	many
ASSLAGSLRSGEQF	TRBJ2-1	TRBV12-3/TRBV12-4	many
ASSLAGGRADTQY	TRBJ2-3	TRBV28	many
ASIDRDRVNYGYT	TRBJ1-2	TRBV6-1	many
SARSRLAGSAGANVLT	TRBJ2-6	TRBV20-1	NA
ASSLLYLDRENGYT	TRBJ1-2	TRBV5-1	few
ASSYDGGNIQY	TRBJ2-4	TRBV5-1	many
ASSYAGSLFSQPQH	TRBJ1-5	TRBV6-5	many
AISVGGPGTDTQY	TRBJ2-3	TRBV10-3	many
ASSWTGGNYGYT	TRBJ1-2	TRBV19	many
ATSECQQGKGGNTIY	TRBJ1-3	TRBV24-1	NA
ASSLMGLGYGYT	TRBJ1-2	TRBV7-9	many
ASSSSGTYTGELF	TRBJ2-2	TRBV5-1	many
ASSSRAQEEETQY	TRBJ2-5	TRBV5-4	few
SARIAGNYGYT	TRBJ1-2	TRBV20-1	once
SVGTSGTSGGDEQY	TRBJ2-7	TRBV29-1	NA
ASSLGLRHSTDTQY	TRBJ2-3	TRBV7-3	many
ASGTVTYSNQPQH	TRBJ1-5	TRBV28	few
AISTGSYGYT	TRBJ1-2	TRBV10-3	many
ASSERDEEKLF	TRBJ1-4	TRBV7-8	many
SARDQKTGLDEQY	TRBJ2-7	TRBV20-1	NA
ASSYHPQGANYGYT	TRBJ1-2	TRBV5-8	NA
SARSWGGQAKNIQY	TRBJ2-4	TRBV20-1	many
ASNRRETVTAQY	TRBJ2-5	TRBV2	NA
ASSFGGEDEAF	TRBJ1-1	TRBV7-9	many
ASSTQGFQETQY	TRBJ2-5	TRBV5-1	NA
ASSPVAGGKNEQF	TRBJ2-1	TRBV7-3	many
ASSLSPGASGSSGELF	TRBJ2-2	TRBV28	many
ASSVGQGAMEPQH	TRBJ1-5	TRBV2	many
ASSQEGQGGTEAF	TRBJ1-1	TRBV4-1	many
ASSEDWGLNTEAF	TRBJ1-1	TRBV2	many
ASSPGPRSPTEAF	TRBJ1-1	TRBV19	NA
ASSLEGTSYRTDTQY	TRBJ2-3	TRBV11-2	NA
SSCIAGSSNEQF	TRBJ2-1	TRBV20-1	few
ASSTPLGGSYNEQF	TRBJ2-1	TRBV27	few
ASRGLGHQGQPQH	TRBJ1-5	TRBV27	many
AFQPGGNYGYT	TRBJ1-2	TRBV6-1	many